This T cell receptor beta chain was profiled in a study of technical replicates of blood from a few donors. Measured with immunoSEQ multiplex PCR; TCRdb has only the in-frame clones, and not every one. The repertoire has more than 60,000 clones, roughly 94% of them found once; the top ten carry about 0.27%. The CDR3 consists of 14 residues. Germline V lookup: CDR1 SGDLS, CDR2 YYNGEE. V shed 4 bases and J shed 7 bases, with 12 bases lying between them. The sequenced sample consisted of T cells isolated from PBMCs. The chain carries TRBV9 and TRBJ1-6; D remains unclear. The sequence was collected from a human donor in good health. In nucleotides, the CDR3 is TGTGCCAGCAGCACTAGTACGGGGAATTCACCCCTCCACTTT. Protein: CASSTSTGNSPLHF.